This T cell receptor (beta chain) appears in the sequencing data of a study of CD4 T cells in relation to SARS-CoV-2 and coronaviruses. Sequenced by immunoSEQ multiplex PCR; TCRdb stores in-frame clones only, minus some. The sample yields 35,000 to 40,000 clones, 85% to 90% seen once. The germline V gene has CDR1 LGHDT and CDR2 YNNKEL (reference sequence). The CDR3 runs 16 residues. The V and J ends lost 6 bases and 2 bases, in that order; junction bases with no gene match: 10. The V call is TRBV3-1 (or the pseudogene TRBV3-2), the J call TRBJ2-5; TRBD2 agrees at 9 bases. The sequencing sample was made of memory CD4+ T cells from PBMCs. This TCR derives from an adult with COVID-19. CDR3 sequence (DNA): TGTGCCAGCAGGGGAGGTAGCGGGGGATTACAAGAGACCCAGTACTTC. It encodes CASRGGSGGLQETQYF.